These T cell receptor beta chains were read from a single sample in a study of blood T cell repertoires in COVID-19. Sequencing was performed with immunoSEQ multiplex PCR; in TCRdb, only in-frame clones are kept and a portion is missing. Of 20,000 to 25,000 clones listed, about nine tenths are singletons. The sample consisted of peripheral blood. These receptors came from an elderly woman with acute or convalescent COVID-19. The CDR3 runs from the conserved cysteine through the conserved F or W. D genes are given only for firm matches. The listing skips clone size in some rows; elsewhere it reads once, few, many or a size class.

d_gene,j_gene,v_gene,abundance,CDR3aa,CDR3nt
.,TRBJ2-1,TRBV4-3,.,CASSQRGYGEGGDNEQFF,TGCGCCAGCAGCCAGAGGGGGTACGGCGAGGGAGGGGACAATGAGCAGTTCTTC
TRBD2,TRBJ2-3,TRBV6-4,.,CASSAAGVGTDTQYF,TGTGCCAGCAGCGCAGCGGGAGTTGGAACAGATACGCAGTATTTT
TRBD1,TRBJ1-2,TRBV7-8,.,CASSPTGVGYTF,TGTGCCAGCAGCCCGACAGGGGTTGGCTACACCTTC
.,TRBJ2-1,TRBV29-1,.,CSSTFGGNLQFF,TGCAGCTCCACCTTTGGAGGGAATCTGCAGTTCTTC
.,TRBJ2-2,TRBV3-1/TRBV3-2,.,CASSPHEGAGELFF,TGTGCCAGCAGCCCTCATGAGGGGGCCGGGGAGCTGTTTTTT
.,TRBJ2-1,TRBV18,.,CASSPGRTNEQFF,TGTGCCAGCTCACCAGGGCGGACAAATGAGCAGTTCTTC
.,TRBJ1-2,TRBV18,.,CASSLDKGPYGYTF,TGTGCCAGCTCCTTGGACAAGGGTCCCTATGGCTACACCTTC
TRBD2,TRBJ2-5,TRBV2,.,CASSQLAGRQETQYF,TGTGCCAGCAGCCAACTAGCGGGGCGCCAAGAGACCCAGTACTTC
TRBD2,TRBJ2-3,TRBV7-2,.,CASSLDLAVRTDTQYF,TGTGCCAGCAGCTTAGACCTAGCGGTCCGCACAGATACGCAGTATTTT
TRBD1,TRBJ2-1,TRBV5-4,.,CASGKTGGVGGGEQFF,TGTGCCAGCGGAAAGACAGGGGGCGTCGGTGGAGGTGAGCAGTTCTTC
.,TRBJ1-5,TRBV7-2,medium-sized,CASSLLPRGSNQPQHF,TGTGCCAGCAGCTTATTGCCCCGAGGGAGCAATCAGCCCCAGCATTTT
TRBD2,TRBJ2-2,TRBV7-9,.,CASRQSSGANTGELFF,TGTGCCAGCAGACAATCTAGCGGGGCTAACACCGGGGAGCTGTTTTTT
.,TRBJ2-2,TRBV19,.,CASSMKGTKNTGELFF,TGTGCCAGTAGTATGAAAGGGACAAAGAACACCGGGGAGCTGTTTTTT
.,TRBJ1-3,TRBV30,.,CAGPLGGNTIYF,TGTGCCGGCCCCCTCGGGGGAAACACCATATATTTT
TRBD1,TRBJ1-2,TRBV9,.,CASSALGGTGSYGYTF,TGTGCCAGCAGCGCCCTAGGAGGGACAGGGAGCTATGGCTACACCTTC
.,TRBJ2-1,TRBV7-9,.,CASSFGLRYISYNEQFF,TGTGCCAGCAGCTTTGGTCTCCGCTATATCTCCTACAATGAGCAGTTCTTC
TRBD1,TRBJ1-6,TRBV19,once,CASSVFAPVGTGNSPLHF,TGTGCCAGTAGTGTCTTTGCTCCGGTCGGGACAGGGAATTCACCCCTCCACTTT
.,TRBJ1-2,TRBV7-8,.,CASSLMGPNYGYTF,TGTGCCAGCAGCCTCATGGGGCCTAACTATGGCTACACCTTC